This TCR beta chain was sequenced during a study of blood T cell repertoires in COVID-19. Study-level background: The United States, Italy and Spain provided the acute and convalescent COVID-19 samples. Nucleic acid was either cDNA or gDNA, and it came from T cells, B-cell-depleted T cells, or PBMCs.

Per the study methods: The assay estimated nucleated cells by amplifying reference gene primers. The assay was immunoSEQ multiplex PCR, and TCRdb's table has in-frame clones only and misses some. Clonal size and the V and J genes are those of that table, whereas D and trimming came from the DNA. The sample records some 150,000 clones, 84% being singletons. Deletions cut 2 bases from V and 4 bases from J, with 5 bases between. CDR1 is LGHDT and CDR2 is YNNKEL in the germline V gene (reference sequence). The CDR3 extends over 13 amino acids. This clonotype was obtained from a man aged 35 to 55 who had recovered from COVID-19. Sequenced input: peripheral blood. The chain has TRBV3-1 (or the pseudogene TRBV3-2) and TRBJ1-4; D is unresolved. DNA of the CDR3: TGTGCCAGCAGCCAAAGAGGTAATGAAAAACTGTTTTTT. It encodes CASSQRGNEKLFF.